These T cell receptor beta chains were read from a single sample in a study of T cell responses to AZD1222 COVID-19 vaccine. Profiled with immunoSEQ multiplex PCR; TCRdb holds only in-frame clones, not every one. The sample has approximately 120,000 clones, just under 90% seen once. The specimen comprised peripheral blood, sampled on day 0 of AZD1222 vaccination. These receptors originate from an adult in good health. Both conserved end residues are part of each CDR3. D genes are given only for firm matches. Only some rows state a clone size, as once, few, many or a class for expanded clones.

size,V,D,J,CDR3,DNA
-,TRBV9,-,TRBJ2-1,CASSHLDSGGKNEQFF,TGTGCCAGCAGCCACCTAGATAGCGGAGGAAAGAATGAGCAGTTCTTC
-,TRBV28,-,TRBJ1-2,CASSLEGYGYTF,TGTGCCAGCAGTTTGGAGGGTTATGGCTACACCTTC
-,TRBV29-1,TRBD1,TRBJ2-7,CSVVGQDEQYF,TGCAGCGTTGTGGGACAGGACGAGCAGTACTTC
-,TRBV29-1,TRBD1,TRBJ1-1,CSGDRSQTAFF,TGCAGCGGGGACAGGTCCCAAACGGCTTTCTTT
-,TRBV28,-,TRBJ1-2,CASSLPTGADVGYTF,TGTGCCAGCAGTTTACCGACAGGAGCTGACGTTGGCTACACCTTC
once,TRBV4-1,-,TRBJ2-2,CASSHEVWAGTNTGELFF,TGCGCCAGCAGCCACGAAGTTTGGGCGGGAACTAACACCGGGGAGCTGTTTTTT
-,TRBV18,-,TRBJ1-4,CASSPGQINEKLFF,TGTGCCAGCTCACCAGGACAGATTAATGAAAAACTGTTTTTT
-,TRBV19,-,TRBJ1-2,CASRDSGYTF,TGTGCCAGTAGGGACAGTGGCTACACCTTC
-,TRBV9,-,TRBJ1-1,CASSVAGWGTEAFF,TGTGCCAGCAGCGTAGCAGGTTGGGGCACTGAAGCTTTCTTT
-,TRBV7-3,-,TRBJ2-5,CASSPTAQSETQYF,TGTGCCAGCAGCCCAACGGCCCAATCAGAGACCCAGTACTTC
-,TRBV28,TRBD1,TRBJ1-2,CASTSWDSRRTTQPGYTF,TGTGCCAGCACCTCCTGGGACAGTAGGAGAACTACCCAACCTGGCTACACCTTC
-,TRBV19,TRBD1,TRBJ1-4,CASSSRGTGEEKLFF,TGTGCCAGTAGTTCGAGGGGGACAGGGGAAGAAAAACTGTTTTTT
-,TRBV13,-,TRBJ1-1,CASSFINPSRGNTEAFF,TGTGCCAGCAGCTTCATCAACCCCTCCAGGGGGAACACTGAAGCTTTCTTT
-,TRBV6-2/TRBV6-3,TRBD1,TRBJ2-7,CASSTLRDSSYEQYF,TGTGCCAGCAGTACCCTTCGGGACAGCTCCTACGAGCAGTACTTC
-,TRBV18,-,TRBJ2-2,CASSGDKANTGELFF,TGTGCCAGCTCAGGGGACAAGGCAAACACCGGGGAGCTGTTTTTT
-,TRBV11-3,-,TRBJ2-4,CASSLRSGTGKNIQYF,TGTGCCAGCAGCTTACGATCCGGGACCGGGAAAAACATTCAGTACTTC
-,TRBV12-3/TRBV12-4,-,TRBJ1-2,CASSFGGEVGTF,TGTGCCAGCAGTTTTGGCGGGGAGGTCGGCACCTTC
few,TRBV3-1/TRBV3-2,TRBD2,TRBJ2-2,CASSPLGLAGGPGELFF,TGTGCCAGCAGCCCCTTAGGACTAGCGGGAGGACCCGGGGAGCTGTTTTTT
once,TRBV19,-,TRBJ2-5,CASSIKGIETQYF,TGTGCCAGTAGTATTAAAGGGATTGAGACCCAGTACTTC
-,TRBV18,-,TRBJ1-3,CASSPDFGAGGNTIYF,TGTGCCAGCTCACCCGACTTTGGGGCAGGTGGAAACACCATATATTTT
-,TRBV21-1,-,TRBJ2-7,CASSKDRGRTYEQYF,TGTGCCAGCAGCAAAGATCGGGGCCGGACCTACGAGCAGTACTTC
-,TRBV29-1,TRBD1,TRBJ1-2,CSASSGQLYGYTF,TGCAGCGCCAGTTCGGGACAGCTCTATGGCTACACCTTC
-,TRBV18,TRBD1,TRBJ1-1,CASSPTTGQGTEAFF,TGTGCCAGCTCACCAACGACGGGACAGGGTACTGAAGCTTTCTTT
few,TRBV14,-,TRBJ2-7,CASSQTRQVYEQYF,TGTGCCAGCAGCCAGACCAGGCAGGTCTACGAGCAGTACTTC
-,TRBV29-1,-,TRBJ1-1,CSVDNGAEAFF,TGCAGCGTTGATAACGGGGCTGAAGCTTTCTTT
-,TRBV7-4,-,TRBJ2-2,CASTMGGGPRERSTGELFF,TGTGCCAGCACCATGGGGGGCGGGCCTCGGGAGCGGAGCACCGGGGAGCTGTTTTTT
-,TRBV28,-,TRBJ1-2,CASSLEGYGYTF,TGTGCCAGCAGTTTAGAGGGCTATGGCTACACCTTC
-,TRBV3-1/TRBV3-2,TRBD1,TRBJ2-4,CASSTDREAKNIQYF,TGTGCCAGCAGCACTGACAGGGAGGCCAAAAACATTCAGTACTTC
-,TRBV5-4,TRBD2,TRBJ2-7,CASTELAGGHEQYF,TGTGCCAGCACCGAACTAGCGGGAGGCCACGAGCAGTACTTC
-,TRBV5-6,-,TRBJ2-7,CASSLGGDSYEQYF,TGTGCCAGCAGCTTGGGGGGCGACAGTTACGAGCAGTACTTC
-,TRBV5-1,-,TRBJ2-6,CASSLGGAAPGANVLTF,TGCGCCAGCAGCTTGGGGGGGGCAGCCCCTGGGGCCAACGTCCTGACTTTC
-,TRBV9,TRBD1,TRBJ2-1,CASSVRDRGSNEQFF,TGTGCCAGCAGCGTACGGGACAGGGGCTCTAATGAGCAGTTCTTC
-,TRBV11-3,TRBD1,TRBJ1-1,CASSLGRQGANTEAFF,TGTGCCAGCAGCTTAGGTCGGCAGGGGGCGAACACTGAAGCTTTCTTT
-,TRBV6-5,-,TRBJ1-3,CASSYSAGSGNTIYF,TGTGCCAGCAGTTACTCAGCAGGGAGTGGAAACACCATATATTTT
-,TRBV20-1,-,TRBJ1-4,CSASSFEHRNEKLFF,TGCAGTGCTAGTTCTTTTGAACACCGTAATGAAAAACTGTTTTTT
-,TRBV7-3,-,TRBJ2-2,CASSRDFNTGELFF,TGTGCCAGCAGTCGGGACTTCAACACCGGGGAGCTGTTTTTT
-,TRBV3-1/TRBV3-2,-,TRBJ2-2,CASTLARSTGELFF,TGTGCCAGCACCCTCGCTAGGAGCACCGGGGAGCTGTTTTTT
-,TRBV7-2,TRBD1,TRBJ2-5,CASSVDRGQETQYF,TGTGCCAGCAGCGTGGACAGGGGCCAAGAGACCCAGTACTTC
-,TRBV5-3,-,TRBJ2-7,CARSRVGESLLYEQYF,TGTGCCAGAAGCCGAGTGGGTGAGTCACTTTTATACGAGCAGTACTTC
-,TRBV6-5,-,TRBJ1-5,CASSYGGSNQPQHF,TGTGCCAGCAGTTACGGGGGGAGCAATCAGCCCCAGCATTTT
-,TRBV29-1,-,TRBJ1-1,CSDRLNMNTEAFF,TGCAGCGACCGATTGAATATGAACACTGAAGCTTTCTTT
-,TRBV6-4,TRBD2,TRBJ2-2,CASSPRRESTGELFF,TGTGCCAGCAGCCCTCGGCGGGAGAGCACCGGGGAGCTGTTTTTT
-,TRBV5-1,-,TRBJ1-1,CASSIDGYRGTEAFF,TGCGCCAGCAGTATCGACGGATATAGGGGCACTGAAGCTTTCTTT
few,TRBV28,TRBD2,TRBJ2-5,CASSSGTTFRETQYF,TGTGCCAGCAGTTCTGGGACTACTTTTAGAGAGACCCAGTACTTC
-,TRBV6-2/TRBV6-3,-,TRBJ1-6,CASCLGGTPLHF,TGTGCCAGCTGCCTAGGGGGGACACCCCTCCACTTT
-,TRBV2,TRBD2,TRBJ2-2,CASNLSGENGELFF,TGTGCCAGCAACCTTAGCGGGGAAAACGGGGAGCTGTTTTTT